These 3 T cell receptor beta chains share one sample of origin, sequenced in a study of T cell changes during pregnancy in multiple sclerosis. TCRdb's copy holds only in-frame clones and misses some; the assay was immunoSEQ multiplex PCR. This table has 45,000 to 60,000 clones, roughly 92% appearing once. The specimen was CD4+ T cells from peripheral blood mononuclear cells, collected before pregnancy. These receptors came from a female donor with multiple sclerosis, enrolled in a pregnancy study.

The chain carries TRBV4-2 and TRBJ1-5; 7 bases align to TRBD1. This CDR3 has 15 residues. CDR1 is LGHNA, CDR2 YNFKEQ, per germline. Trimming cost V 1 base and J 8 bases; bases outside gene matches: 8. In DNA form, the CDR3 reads TGTGCCAGCAGCCAAGGACAGGGTGGGACAAAGCCCCAGCATTTT. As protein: CASSQGQGGTKPQHF.

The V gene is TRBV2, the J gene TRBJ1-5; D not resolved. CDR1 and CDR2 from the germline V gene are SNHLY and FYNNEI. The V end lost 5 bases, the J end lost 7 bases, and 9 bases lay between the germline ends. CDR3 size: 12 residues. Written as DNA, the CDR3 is TGTGCCAGCAGTTCCGGTGAACAGCCCCAGCATTTT. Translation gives CASSSGEQPQHF.

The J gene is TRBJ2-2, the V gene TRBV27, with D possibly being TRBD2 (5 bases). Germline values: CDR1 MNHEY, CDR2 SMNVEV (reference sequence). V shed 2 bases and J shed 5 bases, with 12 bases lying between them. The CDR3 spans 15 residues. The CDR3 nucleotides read TGTGCCAGCAGTTTAGTATCACGGGATACCGGGGAGCTGTTTTTT. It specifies CASSLVSRDTGELFF.